This T cell receptor (beta chain) appears in the sequencing data of a study of regulatory T cells in long-lasting Graves disease. The CDR3 extends over 15 amino acids. V lost 2 bases, J lost 5 bases, and 17 bases lay in between. The germline gives CDR1 GTSNPN, CDR2 SVGIG (reference sequence). Noted time point: newly diagnosed GD, antithyroid drugs for less than 3 months. RNA from PBMCs was the source of the TCR library. Assembly of TCR beta libraries relied on iRepertoire HTBI primers together with Arm-PCR of CDR3 regions. TCRdb re-called the multiplex PCR reads through MiXCR, storing one row per CDR3 protein. The data hold about 420,000 distinct CDR3 sequences, with about 15% observed a single time. This clonotype occurred many times. These records were also assigned to another study, of T cells in Graves' hyperthyroidism and ophthalmopathy.

Material: peripheral blood mononuclear cells (PBMCs), obtained at new diagnosis, from a patient treated with antithyroid drugs. This TCR was recovered from a woman aged 18-30 years with Graves disease. The chain couples TRBV30 to TRBJ2-3, with a tentative D call TRBD2 (7 bases). The CDR3 DNA is TGTGCCTGGAGTAGGGCGGGAGAGGGGGGAGATACGCAGTATTTT. It is translated as CAWSRAGEGGDTQYF.